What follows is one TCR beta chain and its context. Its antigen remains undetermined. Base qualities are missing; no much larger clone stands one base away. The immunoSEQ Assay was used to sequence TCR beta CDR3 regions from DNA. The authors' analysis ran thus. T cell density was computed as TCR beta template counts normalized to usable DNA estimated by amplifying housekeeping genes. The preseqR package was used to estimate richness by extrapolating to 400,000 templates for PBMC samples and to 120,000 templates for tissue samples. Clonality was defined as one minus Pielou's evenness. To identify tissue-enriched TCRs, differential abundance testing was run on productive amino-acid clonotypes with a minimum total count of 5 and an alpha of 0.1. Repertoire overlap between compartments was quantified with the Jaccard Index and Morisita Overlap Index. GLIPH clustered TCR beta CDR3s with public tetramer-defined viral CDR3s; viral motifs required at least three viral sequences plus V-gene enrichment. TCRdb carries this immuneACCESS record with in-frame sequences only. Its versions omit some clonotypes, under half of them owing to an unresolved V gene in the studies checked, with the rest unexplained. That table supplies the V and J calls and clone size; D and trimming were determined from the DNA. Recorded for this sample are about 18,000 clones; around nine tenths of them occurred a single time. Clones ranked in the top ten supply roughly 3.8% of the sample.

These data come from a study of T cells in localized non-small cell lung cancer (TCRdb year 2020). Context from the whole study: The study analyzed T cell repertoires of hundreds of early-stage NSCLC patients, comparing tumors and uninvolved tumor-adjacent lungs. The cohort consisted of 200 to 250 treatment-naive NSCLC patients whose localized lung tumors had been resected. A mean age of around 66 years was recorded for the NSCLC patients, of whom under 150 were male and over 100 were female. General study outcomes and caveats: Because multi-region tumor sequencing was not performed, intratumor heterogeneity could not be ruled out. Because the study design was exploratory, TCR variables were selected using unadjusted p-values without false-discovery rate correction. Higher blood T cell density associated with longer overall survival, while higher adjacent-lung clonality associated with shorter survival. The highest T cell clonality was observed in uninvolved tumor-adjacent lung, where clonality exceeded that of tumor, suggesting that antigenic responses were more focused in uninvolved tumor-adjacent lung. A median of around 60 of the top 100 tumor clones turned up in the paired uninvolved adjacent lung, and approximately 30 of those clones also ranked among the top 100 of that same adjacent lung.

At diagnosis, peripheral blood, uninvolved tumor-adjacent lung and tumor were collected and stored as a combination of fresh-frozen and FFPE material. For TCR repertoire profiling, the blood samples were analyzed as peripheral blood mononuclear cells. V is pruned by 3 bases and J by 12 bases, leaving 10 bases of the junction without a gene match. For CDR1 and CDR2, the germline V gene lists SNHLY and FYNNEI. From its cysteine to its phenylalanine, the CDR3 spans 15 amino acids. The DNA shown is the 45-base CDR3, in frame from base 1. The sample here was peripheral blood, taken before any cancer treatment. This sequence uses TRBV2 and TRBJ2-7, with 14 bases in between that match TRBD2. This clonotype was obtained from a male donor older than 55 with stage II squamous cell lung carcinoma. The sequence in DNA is TGTGCCAGCAGTGACTCATTGGGACTAGCGGGAGTACTGTACTTC. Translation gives CASSDSLGLAGVLYF.